Below are 10 T cell receptor beta chains sequenced from a single sample in a study of TIL therapy for anti-PD-1-resistant metastatic lung cancer. The immunoSEQ assay was v3. The assay was immunoSEQ multiplex PCR, and TCRdb's table has in-frame clones only and misses some. The data hold about 59,000 clones, with 73% observed a single time. Time point meaning: pre-treatment sample, taken before nivolumab and TIL therapy. Source: blood, taken at baseline. The receptor source for this set is a person aged 25 to 79 with non-small cell lung cancer.

The chain employs TRBV7-9 and TRBJ1-4; TRBD1 agrees at 7 bases. CDR1 and CDR2 from the germline V gene are SEHNR and FQNEAQ (reference sequence). The V segment lost 7 bases and the J segment 4 bases; nucleotides outside the gene matches: 18. This CDR3 spans 18 amino acids. The CDR3 here is CASIREGSAQGNNEKLFF. The CDR3 DNA sequence: TGTGCCAGCATCCGGGAGGGATCGGCACAGGGGAATAATGAAAAACTGTTTTTT.

This clone was counted only a few times. The rearrangement uses TRBV27 and TRBJ1-2, with TRBD1 matching 8 bases. Trimming removed 4 bases from V and 4 bases from J; junction bases left unmatched: 5. The CDR3 has 14 amino acids. Germline CDR1 reads MNHEY; CDR2 reads SMNVEV (reference sequence). CDR3 loop: CASSSGQGVYGYTF. In DNA form, the CDR3 reads TGTGCCAGCAGTTCAGGACAGGGCGTCTATGGCTACACCTTC.

The chain employs TRBV7-8 and TRBJ2-7; no firm D call. This CDR3 contains 13 residues. Germline V CDR1 and CDR2: SGHVS, FQNEAQ. V was trimmed by 0 bases and J by 2 bases, leaving 5 bases between them. As DNA, the CDR3 is TGTGCCAGCAGCTTAGCGCGAACCTACGAGCAGTACTTC. Translating it yields CASSLARTYEQYF. Full variable domain (remainder filled in from reference TRBV7-8 and TRBJ2-7): GAGVSQSPRYKVAKRGQDVALRCDPISGHVSLFWYQQALGQGPEFLTYFQNEAQLDKSGLPSDRFFAERPEGSVSTLKIQRTQQEDSAVYLCASSLARTYEQYFGPGTRLTVT.

This chain joins TRBV27 and TRBJ2-6; no clear D gene. In germline, CDR1 is MNHEY, CDR2 SMNVEV (reference sequence). V lost 1 base and J 4 bases, leaving 20 bases between the germline ends. CDR3 length: 19 amino acids. The CDR3 loop is CASSLFVSASSPGANVLTF. The DNA for the CDR3 is TGTGCCAGCAGTTTATTTGTCTCGGCCTCGTCCCCCGGGGCCAACGTCCTGACTTTC.

The gene calls are TRBV15 and TRBJ1-1; D not certain. The CDR3 runs to 16 residues. V was clipped by 1 base and J by 1 base, with 13 bases between them. Germline lookup yields CDR1 LNHNV and CDR2 YYDKDF (reference sequence). The CDR3 region is CATSRVGRASNTEAFF. The DNA of the CDR3 is TGTGCCACCAGCAGAGTTGGCAGAGCCTCGAACACTGAAGCTTTCTTT.

V usage is TRBV19 and J usage is TRBJ2-3, with a tentative D call TRBD2 (5 bases). Germline V CDR1 and CDR2: LNHDA, SQIVND (reference sequence). The CDR3 is 17 amino acids. V lost 3 bases to trimming and J lost 0 bases, with 16 bases between them. The CDR3 DNA reads as TGTGCCAGTAGTATCGAGAGGGTCGGCGGTAGCACAGATACGCAGTATTTT. The encoded protein is CASSIERVGGSTDTQYF.

V and J are TRBV30 and TRBJ2-7, with D tentatively TRBD2 (5 bases). Looked up from germline, CDR1 is GTSNPN and CDR2 is SVGIG (reference sequence). CDR3 length equals 12 residues. Between the trimmed V and J ends, which lost 1 base and 10 bases, there was a span of 14 bases. CDR3 loop: CAWSANEGPQYF. Here the CDR3 DNA reads TGTGCCTGGAGTGCCAATGAGGGCCCCCAGTACTTC.

The V and J genes are TRBV15 and TRBJ2-3; no clear D gene. This CDR3 spans 14 amino acids. Germline values: CDR1 LNHNV, CDR2 YYDKDF (reference sequence). V shed 0 bases and J shed 1 base, with 5 bases lying between them. The CDR3 DNA reads as TGTGCCACCAGCAGAGATCATCGCACAGATACGCAGTATTTT. It specifies CATSRDHRTDTQYF. The full variable domain, in which reference TRBV15 and TRBJ2-3 provide the parts outside the CDR3, is DAMVIQNPRYQVTQFGKPVTLSCSQTLNHNVMYWYQQKSSQAPKLLFHYYDKDFNNEADTPDNFQSRRPNTSFCFLDIRSPGLGDTAMYLCATSRDHRTDTQYFGPGTRLTVL.

V usage is TRBV14 and J usage is TRBJ2-7; D call uncertain. V was pared by 8 bases and J by 5 bases, with 10 bases between. Germline V CDR1 and CDR2: SGHDN, FVKESK. The CDR3 runs to 11 residues. The CDR3 protein is CASGHSNEQYF. CDR3 nucleotides: TGTGCCAGCGGTCACTCGAACGAGCAGTACTTC.

There are a few counts of this clone. The CDR3 DNA sequence: TGCGCCAGCAGCCACCGCGATGGGGGTCCCTCCTATAATTCACCCCTCCACTTT. This encodes CASSHRDGGPSYNSPLHF. This sequence joins TRBV4-1 and TRBJ1-6; a weak D match, TRBD1 (5 bases). The CDR3 spans 18 residues. Per germline, CDR1 MGHRA and CDR2 YSYEKL. The V end lost 3 bases, the J end lost 0 bases, and 15 bases lay between the germline ends.